This T cell receptor (beta chain) stems from a study of T cells in Graves' hyperthyroidism and ophthalmopathy. The trim removed 3 bases at V and 5 bases at J, leaving 7 bases unmatched. This CDR3 is built from 15 residues. Investigators excluded patients with uncontrolled infection, other autoimmune disease, pregnancy or lactation. This clonotype was observed at least ten times. The antigen remains unidentified. The source material, RNA transcripts, was used to amplify TCR beta CDR3 regions. The TCR CDR3 was amplified in a first-round RT-PCR using the HTBI primer set. TCRdb reprocessed the multiplex PCR reads via MiXCR and lists one record per CDR3 protein. This sample has around 450,000 distinct CDR3 sequences, with about 15% found just once. Regarding the study as a whole: Blood shared most expanded thyroid clonotypes above 0.001.

Sequences were obtained from blood. The origin of this receptor is a woman aged 18-30 years with Graves' hyperthyroidism. The chain links TRBV12-3 or TRBV12-4 to TRBJ2-5; TRBD2 matches 9 bases. For the CDR3, the DNA is TGTGCCAGCAGTTTTAGCGGGGGCGGGAGGGAGACCCAGTACTTC. Its translation is CASSFSGGGRETQYF.